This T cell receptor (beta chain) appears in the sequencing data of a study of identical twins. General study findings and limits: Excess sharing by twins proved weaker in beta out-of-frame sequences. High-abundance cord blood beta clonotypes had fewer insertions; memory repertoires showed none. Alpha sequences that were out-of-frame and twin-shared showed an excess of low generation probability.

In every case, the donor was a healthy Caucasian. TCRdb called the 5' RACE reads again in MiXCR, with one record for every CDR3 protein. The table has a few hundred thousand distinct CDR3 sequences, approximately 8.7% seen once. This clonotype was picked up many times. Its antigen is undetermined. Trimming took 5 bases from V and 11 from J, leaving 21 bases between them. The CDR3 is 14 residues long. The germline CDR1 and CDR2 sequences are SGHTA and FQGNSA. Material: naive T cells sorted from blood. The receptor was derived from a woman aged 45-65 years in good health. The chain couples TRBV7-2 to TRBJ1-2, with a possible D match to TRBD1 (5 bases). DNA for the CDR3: TGTGCCAGCAGCCCACCGACAGCGTACCTGGGGTACACCTTC. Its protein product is CASSPPTAYLGYTF.